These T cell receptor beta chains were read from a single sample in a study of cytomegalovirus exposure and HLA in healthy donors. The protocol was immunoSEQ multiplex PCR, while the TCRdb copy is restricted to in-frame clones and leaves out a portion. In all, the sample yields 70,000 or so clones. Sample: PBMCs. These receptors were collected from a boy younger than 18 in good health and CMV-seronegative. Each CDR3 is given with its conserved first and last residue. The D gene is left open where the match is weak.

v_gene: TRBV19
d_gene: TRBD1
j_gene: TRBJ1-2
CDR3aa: CASRMGQATMGYTF
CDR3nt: TGTGCCAGTAGGATGGGACAGGCAACTATGGGCTACACCTTC

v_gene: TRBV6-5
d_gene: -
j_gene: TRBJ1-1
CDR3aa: CASSQPKRGSTEAFF
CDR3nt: TGTGCCAGCAGTCAACCAAAAAGGGGTAGCACTGAAGCTTTCTTT

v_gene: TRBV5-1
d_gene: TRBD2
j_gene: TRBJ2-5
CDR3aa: CASRQGTSRLPRETQYF
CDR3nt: TGCGCCAGCAGACAGGGGACTAGCAGACTCCCTAGGGAGACCCAGTACTTC

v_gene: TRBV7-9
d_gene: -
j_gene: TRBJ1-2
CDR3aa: CASSLPGDINYGYTF
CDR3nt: TGTGCCAGCAGCTTACCAGGGGACATTAACTATGGCTACACCTTC

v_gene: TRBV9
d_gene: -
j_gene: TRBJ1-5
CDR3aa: CASSVGGASNQPQHF
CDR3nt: TGTGCCAGCAGCGTAGGCGGGGCGAGCAATCAGCCCCAGCATTTT

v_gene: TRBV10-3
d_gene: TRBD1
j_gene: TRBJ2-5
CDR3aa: CAISDGQGVETQYF
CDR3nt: TGTGCCATCAGTGACGGACAGGGGGTGGAGACCCAGTACTTC

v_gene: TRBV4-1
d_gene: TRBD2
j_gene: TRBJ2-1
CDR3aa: CASSQDRGSAGGDNEQFF
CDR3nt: TGCGCCAGCAGCCAAGATAGGGGGTCGGCGGGGGGTGACAATGAGCAGTTCTTC

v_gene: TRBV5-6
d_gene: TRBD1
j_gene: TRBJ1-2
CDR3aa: CASSLGSGGADYGYTF
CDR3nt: TGTGCCAGCAGCTTAGGATCAGGGGGCGCGGACTATGGCTACACCTTC

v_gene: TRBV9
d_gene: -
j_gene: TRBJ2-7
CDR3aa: CASSVGGLTMNEQYF
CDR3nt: TGTGCCAGCAGCGTGGGGGGGCTGACGATGAACGAGCAGTACTTC

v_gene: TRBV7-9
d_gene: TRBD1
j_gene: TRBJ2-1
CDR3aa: CASSLGDRTYNEQFF
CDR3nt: TGTGCCAGCAGCTTAGGGGACAGAACCTACAATGAGCAGTTCTTC

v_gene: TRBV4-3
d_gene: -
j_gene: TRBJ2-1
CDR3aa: CASSLFGSGSDNEQFF
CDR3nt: TGCGCCAGCAGCCTCTTCGGGAGTGGGTCCGACAATGAGCAGTTCTTC

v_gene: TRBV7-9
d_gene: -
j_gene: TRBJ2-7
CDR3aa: CASSRQGGIPYEQYF
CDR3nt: TGTGCCAGCAGCCGTCAGGGGGGTATCCCCTACGAGCAGTACTTC

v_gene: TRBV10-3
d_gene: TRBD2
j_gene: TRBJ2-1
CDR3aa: CAISGNTSGGADEQFF
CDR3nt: TGTGCCATCAGTGGAAACACTAGCGGGGGGGCCGATGAGCAGTTCTTC

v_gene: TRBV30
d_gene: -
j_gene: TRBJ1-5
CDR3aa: CAWGGQYNQPQHF
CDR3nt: TGTGCCTGGGGAGGACAGTATAATCAGCCCCAGCATTTT

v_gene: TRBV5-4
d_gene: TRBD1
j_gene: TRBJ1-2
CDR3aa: CAWDRGHEDYTF
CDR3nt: TGTGCCTGGGACAGGGGGCATGAGGACTACACCTTC

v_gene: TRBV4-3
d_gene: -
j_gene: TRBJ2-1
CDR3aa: CASSQDPRGADNEQFF
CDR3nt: TGCGCCAGCAGCCAAGATCCCCGGGGGGCCGACAATGAGCAGTTCTTC

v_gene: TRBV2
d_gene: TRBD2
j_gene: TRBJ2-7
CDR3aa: CASRREWSEQYF
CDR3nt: TGTGCCAGCAGGCGGGAGTGGTCCGAGCAGTACTTC

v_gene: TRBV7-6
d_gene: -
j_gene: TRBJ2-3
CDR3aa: CASSFGPGDTQYF
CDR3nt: TGTGCCAGCAGCTTCGGCCCGGGGGATACGCAGTATTTT

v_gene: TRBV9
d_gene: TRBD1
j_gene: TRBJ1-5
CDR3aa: CASSAGQGRDQPQHF
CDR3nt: TGTGCCAGCAGCGCGGGACAGGGCAGGGACCAGCCCCAGCATTTT

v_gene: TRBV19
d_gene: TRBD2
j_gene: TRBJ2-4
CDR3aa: CASSSGLAGGQQKNIQYF
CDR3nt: TGTGCCAGTAGTTCCGGACTAGCGGGAGGCCAACAAAAAAACATTCAGTACTTC

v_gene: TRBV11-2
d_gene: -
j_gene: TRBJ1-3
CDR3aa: CASSLLPRRASGNTIYF
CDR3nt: TGTGCCAGCAGCCTCCTCCCCCGCAGGGCCTCTGGAAACACCATATATTTT

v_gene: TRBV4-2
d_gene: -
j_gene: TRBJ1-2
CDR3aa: CASSHEIYQGGYGYTF
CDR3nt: TGTGCCAGCAGCCATGAAATATACCAAGGGGGCTATGGCTACACCTTC

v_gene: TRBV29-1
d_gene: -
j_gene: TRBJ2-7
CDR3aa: CSVEAQAGLPRRKQYF
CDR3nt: TGCAGCGTTGAAGCCCAGGCGGGACTCCCAAGGAGGAAGCAGTACTTC

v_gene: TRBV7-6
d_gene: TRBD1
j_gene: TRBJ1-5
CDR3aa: CASSLGTGVGNQPQHF
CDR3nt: TGTGCCAGCAGCTTGGGGACAGGGGTTGGCAATCAGCCCCAGCATTTT

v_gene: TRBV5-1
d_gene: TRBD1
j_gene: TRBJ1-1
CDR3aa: CASSLGTGNTEAFF
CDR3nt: TGCGCCAGCAGCTTGGGGACAGGGAACACTGAAGCTTTCTTT

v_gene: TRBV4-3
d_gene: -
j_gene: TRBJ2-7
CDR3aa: CASSQDRSYEQYF
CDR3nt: TGCGCCAGCAGCCAAGATAGATCCTACGAGCAGTACTTC

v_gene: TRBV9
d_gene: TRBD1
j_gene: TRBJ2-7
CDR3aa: CASSKGAASYEQYF
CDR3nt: TGTGCCAGCAGCAAGGGGGCAGCCTCCTACGAGCAGTACTTC

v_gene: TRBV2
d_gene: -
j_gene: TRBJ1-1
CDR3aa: CASRETGTRNTEAFF
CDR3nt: TGTGCCAGCAGAGAGACAGGCACTAGAAACACTGAAGCTTTCTTT

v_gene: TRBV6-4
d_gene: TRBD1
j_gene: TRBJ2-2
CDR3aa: CASSGTGSPGELFF
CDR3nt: TGTGCCAGCAGTGGGACAGGGAGTCCCGGGGAGCTGTTTTTT

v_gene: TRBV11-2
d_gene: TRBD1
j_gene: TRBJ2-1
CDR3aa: CASSLVSGQGEGEQFF
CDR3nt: TGTGCCAGCAGCTTAGTTAGCGGACAGGGAGAGGGTGAGCAGTTCTTC

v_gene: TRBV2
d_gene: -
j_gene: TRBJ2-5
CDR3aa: CASSPWSGWETQYF
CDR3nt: TGTGCCAGCAGCCCCTGGTCGGGGTGGGAGACCCAGTACTTC

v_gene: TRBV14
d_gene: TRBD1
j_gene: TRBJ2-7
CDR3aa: CASSRPGQGENEQYF
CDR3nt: TGTGCCAGCAGCCGTCCGGGACAGGGGGAGAACGAGCAGTACTTC

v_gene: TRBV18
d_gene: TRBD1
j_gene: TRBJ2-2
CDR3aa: CASSLWDRVNTGELFF
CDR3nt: TGTGCCAGCTCACTTTGGGACAGAGTGAACACCGGGGAGCTGTTTTTT

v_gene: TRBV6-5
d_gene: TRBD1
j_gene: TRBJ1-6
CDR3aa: CASSRDRNSPLHF
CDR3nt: TGTGCCAGCAGTCGGGACAGGAATTCACCCCTCCACTTT

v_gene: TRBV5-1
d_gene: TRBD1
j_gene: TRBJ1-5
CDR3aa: CASSLDGTGPQPQHF
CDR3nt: TGCGCCAGCAGCTTGGACGGGACAGGGCCCCAGCCCCAGCATTTT

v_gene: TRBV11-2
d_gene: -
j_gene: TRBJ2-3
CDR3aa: CASSLEASPDTQYF
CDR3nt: TGTGCCAGCAGCTTAGAAGCCTCCCCTGATACGCAGTATTTT

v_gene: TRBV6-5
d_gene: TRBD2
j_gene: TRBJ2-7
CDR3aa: CASSYSSGSSYEQYF
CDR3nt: TGTGCCAGCAGTTACTCGAGCGGGAGCTCCTACGAGCAGTACTTC

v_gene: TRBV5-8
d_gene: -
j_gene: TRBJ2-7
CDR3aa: CASSKYKGGGLSSYEQYF
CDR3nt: TGTGCCAGCAGCAAATACAAGGGAGGCGGTCTGAGCTCCTACGAGCAGTACTTC

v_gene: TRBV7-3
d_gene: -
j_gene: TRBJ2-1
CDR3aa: CASSLTPGSSYNEQFF
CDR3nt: TGTGCCAGCAGCTTGACCCCCGGGAGTTCCTACAATGAGCAGTTCTTC

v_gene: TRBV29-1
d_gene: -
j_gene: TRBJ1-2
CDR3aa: CSVGFRGSYTF
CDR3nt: TGCAGCGTCGGCTTCAGGGGTAGCTACACCTTC

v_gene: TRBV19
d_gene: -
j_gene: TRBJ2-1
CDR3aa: CASSIGRGRIDEQFF
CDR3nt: TGTGCCAGTAGTATAGGAAGAGGTCGGATCGATGAGCAGTTCTTC